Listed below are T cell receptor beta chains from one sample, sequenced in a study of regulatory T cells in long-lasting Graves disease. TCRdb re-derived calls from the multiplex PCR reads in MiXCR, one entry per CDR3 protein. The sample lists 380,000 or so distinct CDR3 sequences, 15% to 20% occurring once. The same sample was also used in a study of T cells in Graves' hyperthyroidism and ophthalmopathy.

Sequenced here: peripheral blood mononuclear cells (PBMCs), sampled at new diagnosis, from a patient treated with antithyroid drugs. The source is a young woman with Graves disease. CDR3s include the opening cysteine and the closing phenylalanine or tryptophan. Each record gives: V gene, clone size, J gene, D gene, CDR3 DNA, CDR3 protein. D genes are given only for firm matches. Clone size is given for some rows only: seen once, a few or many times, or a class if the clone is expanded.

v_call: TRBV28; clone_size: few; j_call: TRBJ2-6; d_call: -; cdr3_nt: TGTGCCAGCTCCTCGCGAAAAGACAAAAACTCTGGGGCCAACGTCCTGACTTTC; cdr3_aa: CASSSRKDKNSGANVLTF
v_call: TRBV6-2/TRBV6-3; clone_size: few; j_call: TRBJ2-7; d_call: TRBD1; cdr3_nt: TGTGCCAGCAGACCAGGACAGGTCCTCTACGAGCAGTACTTC; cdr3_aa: CASRPGQVLYEQYF
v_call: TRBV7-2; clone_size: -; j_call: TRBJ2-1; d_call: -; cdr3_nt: TGTGCCAGCAGCTCGTGGCGAGTTTCCTACAATGAGCAGTTCTTC; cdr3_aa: CASSSWRVSYNEQFF
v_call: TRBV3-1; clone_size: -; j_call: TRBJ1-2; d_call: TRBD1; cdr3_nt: TGTGCCAGCAGCCCAGGGACAGGATTAAACTATGGCTACACCTTC; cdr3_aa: CASSPGTGLNYGYTF
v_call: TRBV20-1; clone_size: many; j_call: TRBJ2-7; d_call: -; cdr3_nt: TGCAGTGCTACTACGGACAGCGGAATTGAGCAGTACTTC; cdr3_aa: CSATTDSGIEQYF
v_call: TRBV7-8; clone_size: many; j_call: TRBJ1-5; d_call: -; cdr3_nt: TGTGCCAGCAGCTTAGAAGGGGGGCCCGATCAGCCCCAGCATTTT; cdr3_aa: CASSLEGGPDQPQHF
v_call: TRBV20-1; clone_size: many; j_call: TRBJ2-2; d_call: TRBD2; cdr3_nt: TGCAGTGCTACCGGGACTAGCGGGAGAGCGAACACCGGGGAGCTGTTTTTT; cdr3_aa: CSATGTSGRANTGELFF
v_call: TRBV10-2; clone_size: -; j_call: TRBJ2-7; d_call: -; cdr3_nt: TGCGCCAGCAGACAGGTCTACGAGCAGTACTTC; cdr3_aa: CASRQVYEQYF
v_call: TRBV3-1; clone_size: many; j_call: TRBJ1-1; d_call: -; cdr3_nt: TGTGCCAGCAGGGACTGGGGCACTGAAGCTTTCTTT; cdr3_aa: CASRDWGTEAFF
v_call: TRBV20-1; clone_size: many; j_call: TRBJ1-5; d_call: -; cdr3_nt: TGCAGTGCTTCATGGGCCGAACGGGATCAGCCCCAGCATTTT; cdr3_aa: CSASWAERDQPQHF
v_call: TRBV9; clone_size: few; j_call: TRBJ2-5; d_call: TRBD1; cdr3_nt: TGTGCCAGCAGCGTAGCCATTGAGGGGGCAGAGACCCAGTACTTC; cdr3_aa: CASSVAIEGAETQYF
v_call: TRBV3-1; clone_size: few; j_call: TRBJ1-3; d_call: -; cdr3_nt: TGTGCCAGCAGCAGGTCCACCGCCTCTGGAAACACCATATATTTT; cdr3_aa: CASSRSTASGNTIYF
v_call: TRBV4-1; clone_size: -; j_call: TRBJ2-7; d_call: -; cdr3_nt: TGCGCCAGCAGCCAAGACCCATTCTACGAGCAGTACTTC; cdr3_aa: CASSQDPFYEQYF
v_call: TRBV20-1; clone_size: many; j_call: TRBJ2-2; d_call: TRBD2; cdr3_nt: TGCAGTGCCGGGACTAGCGTGACCGGGGAGCTGTTTTTT; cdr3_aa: CSAGTSVTGELFF
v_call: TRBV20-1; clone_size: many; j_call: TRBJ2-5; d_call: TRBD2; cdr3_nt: TGCAGTGCTAGAGATCTAGCGGGGGGGCCGAAGACCCAGTACTTC; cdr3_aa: CSARDLAGGPKTQYF
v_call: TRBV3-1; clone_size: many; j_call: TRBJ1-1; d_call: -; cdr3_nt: TGTGCCAGCAGCCATTCAGCAGGGGACGAAGCTTTCTTT; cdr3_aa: CASSHSAGDEAFF
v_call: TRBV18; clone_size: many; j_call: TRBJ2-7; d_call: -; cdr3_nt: TGTGCCAGCAGCTTAGGCCAAAACGAGCAGTACTTC; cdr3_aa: CASSLGQNEQYF
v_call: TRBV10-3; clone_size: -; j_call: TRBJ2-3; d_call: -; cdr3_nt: TGTGCCAGGGCCACAGTTGGTACGCAGTATTTT; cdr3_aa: CARATVGTQYF
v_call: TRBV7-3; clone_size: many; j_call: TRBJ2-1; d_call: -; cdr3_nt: TGTGCCAGCAGCTTATTGGCGGGAAGTGAGCAGTTCTTC; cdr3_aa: CASSLLAGSEQFF
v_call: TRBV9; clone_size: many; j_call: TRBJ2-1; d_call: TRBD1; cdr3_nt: TGTGCCAGCAGCGTTTTGACAGGGAGCTCCTACAATGAGCAGTTCTTC; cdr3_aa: CASSVLTGSSYNEQFF
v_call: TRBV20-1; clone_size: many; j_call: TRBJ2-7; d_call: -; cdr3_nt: TGCAGTGCTAGAGATCAAGCCTACCTTTACGAGCAGTACTTC; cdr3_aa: CSARDQAYLYEQYF
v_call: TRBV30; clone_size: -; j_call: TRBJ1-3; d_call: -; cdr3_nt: TGTGCCTGGAGTGCCGGGAGTTATGGAAACACCATATATTTT; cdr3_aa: CAWSAGSYGNTIYF
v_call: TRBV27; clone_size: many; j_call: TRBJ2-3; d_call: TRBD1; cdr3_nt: TGTGCCAGCAGTTTAGCAGCGTGGGACAGGGAGGGACCTAGCACAGATACGCAGTATTTT; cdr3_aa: CASSLAAWDREGPSTDTQYF
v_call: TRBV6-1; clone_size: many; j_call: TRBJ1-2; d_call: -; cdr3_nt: TGTGCCAGCAGTGAAGTAGGCAGACTCTATGGCTACACCTTC; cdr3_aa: CASSEVGRLYGYTF
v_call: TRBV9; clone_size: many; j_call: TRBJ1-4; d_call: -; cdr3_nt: TGTGCCAGCAGCGTAGTGGAGGGGAGGACACTTAAGAATGAAAAACTGTTTTTT; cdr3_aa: CASSVVEGRTLKNEKLFF
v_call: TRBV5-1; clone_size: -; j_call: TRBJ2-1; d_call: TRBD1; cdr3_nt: TGCGCCAGCAGCTTAACAGGGGGGATCAATGAGCAGTTCTTC; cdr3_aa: CASSLTGGINEQFF
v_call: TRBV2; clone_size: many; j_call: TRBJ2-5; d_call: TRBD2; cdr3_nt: TGTGCCAGCAGTGAAGGCACTAGCGAGGAGACCCAGTACTTC; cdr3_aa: CASSEGTSEETQYF
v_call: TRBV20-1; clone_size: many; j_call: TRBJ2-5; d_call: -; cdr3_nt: TGCAGTTTCCTCAAGGGTTTTGGGTCCCTAGAGACCCAGTACTTC; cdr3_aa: CSFLKGFGSLETQYF
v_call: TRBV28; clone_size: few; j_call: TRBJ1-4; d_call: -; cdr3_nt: TGTGCCAGCCGGAAGCCGGGGGAAAAACTGTTTTTT; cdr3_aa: CASRKPGEKLFF
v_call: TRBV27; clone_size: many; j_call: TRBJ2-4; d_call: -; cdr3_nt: TGTGCCAGCAGGGACAGAAAAAACATTCAGTACTTC; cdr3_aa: CASRDRKNIQYF
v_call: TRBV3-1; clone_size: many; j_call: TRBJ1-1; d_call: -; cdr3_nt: TGTGCCAGCAGCCAAGAGTCCAGGGTGGGCACTGAAGCTTTCTTT; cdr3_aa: CASSQESRVGTEAFF
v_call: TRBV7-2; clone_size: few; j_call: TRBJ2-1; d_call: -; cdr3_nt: TGTGCCAGCAGCTTACGTAAGCAGGATCTGTTCTTC; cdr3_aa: CASSLRKQDLFF
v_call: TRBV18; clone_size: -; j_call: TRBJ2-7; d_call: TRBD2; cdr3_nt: TGTGCCAGCTCACCAACTAGCGGGGTTTACGAGCAGTACTTC; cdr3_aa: CASSPTSGVYEQYF